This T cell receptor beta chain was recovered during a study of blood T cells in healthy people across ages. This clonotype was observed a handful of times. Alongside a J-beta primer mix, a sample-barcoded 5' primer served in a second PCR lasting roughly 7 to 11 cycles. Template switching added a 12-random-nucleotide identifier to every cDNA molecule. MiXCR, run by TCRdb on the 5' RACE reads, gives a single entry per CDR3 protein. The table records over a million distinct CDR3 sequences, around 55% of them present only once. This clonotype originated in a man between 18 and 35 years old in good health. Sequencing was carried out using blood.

Written as DNA, the CDR3 is TGTGCCAGCAGCATCGGGGAGGACTATGGCTACACCTTC. Translated, it gives CASSIGEDYGYTF. The gene calls are TRBV12-3 or TRBV12-4 and TRBJ1-2; D gene unclear. Trimming shortened V by 6 bases and J by 3 bases, and 11 bases separated the two germline ends. The CDR3 loop spans 13 amino acids.